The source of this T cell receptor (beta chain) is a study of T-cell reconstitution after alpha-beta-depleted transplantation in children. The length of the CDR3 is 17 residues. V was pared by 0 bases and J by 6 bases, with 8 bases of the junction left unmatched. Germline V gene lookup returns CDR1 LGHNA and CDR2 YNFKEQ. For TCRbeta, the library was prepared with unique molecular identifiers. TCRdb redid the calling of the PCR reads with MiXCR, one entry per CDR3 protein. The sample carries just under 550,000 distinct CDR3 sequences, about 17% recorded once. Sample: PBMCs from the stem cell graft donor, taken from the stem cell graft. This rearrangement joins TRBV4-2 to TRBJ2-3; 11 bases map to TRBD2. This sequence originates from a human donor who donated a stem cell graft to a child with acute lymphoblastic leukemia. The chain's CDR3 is CASSQDPSASGRDTQYF. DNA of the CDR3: TGTGCCAGCAGCCAAGATCCTTCGGCTAGCGGGAGGGATACGCAGTATTTT.